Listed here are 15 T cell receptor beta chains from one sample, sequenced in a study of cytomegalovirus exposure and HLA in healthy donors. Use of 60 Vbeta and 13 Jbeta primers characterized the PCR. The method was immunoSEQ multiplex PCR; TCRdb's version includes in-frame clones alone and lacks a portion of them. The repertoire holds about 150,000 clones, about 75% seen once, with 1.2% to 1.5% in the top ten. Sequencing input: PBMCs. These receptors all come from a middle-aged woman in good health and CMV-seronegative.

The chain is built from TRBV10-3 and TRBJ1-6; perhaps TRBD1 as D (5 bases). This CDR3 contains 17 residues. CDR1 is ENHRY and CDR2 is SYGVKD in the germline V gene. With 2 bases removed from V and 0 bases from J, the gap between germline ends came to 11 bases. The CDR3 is CAISEPRGGSYNSPLHF. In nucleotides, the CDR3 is TGTGCCATCAGTGAGCCGCGGGGGGGCTCCTATAATTCACCCCTCCACTTT.

CDR3 in DNA: TGTGCCAGCAATCGACAGGACTCACCCCTCCACTTT. Its translation is CASNRQDSPLHF. This sequence joins TRBV2 and TRBJ1-6; the D gene is possibly TRBD1 (6 bases). This CDR3 comprises 12 residues. Germline-derived CDR1 and CDR2 are SNHLY and FYNNEI. Trimming removed 7 bases at V and 10 bases at J, with 11 bases between. Combining the CDR3 with reference TRBV2 and TRBJ1-6 gives the whole variable domain EPEVTQTPSHQVTQMGQEVILRCVPISNHLYFYWYRQILGQKVEFLVSFYNNEISEKSEIFDDQFSVERPDGSNFTLKIRSTKLEDSAMYFCASNRQDSPLHFGNGTRLTVT.

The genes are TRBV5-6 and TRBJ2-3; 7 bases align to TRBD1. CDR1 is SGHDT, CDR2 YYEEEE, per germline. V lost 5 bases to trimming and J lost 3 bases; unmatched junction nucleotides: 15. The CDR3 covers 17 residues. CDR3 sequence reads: CASSDKGTDKWTDTQYF. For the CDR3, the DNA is TGTGCCAGCAGTGACAAAGGGACAGACAAATGGACAGATACGCAGTATTTT.

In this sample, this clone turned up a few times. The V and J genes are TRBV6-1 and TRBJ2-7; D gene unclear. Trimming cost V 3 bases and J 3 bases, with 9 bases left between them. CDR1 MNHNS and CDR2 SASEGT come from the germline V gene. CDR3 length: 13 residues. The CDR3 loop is CASSDDWIYEQYF. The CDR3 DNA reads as TGTGCCAGCAGTGACGACTGGATCTACGAGCAGTACTTC.

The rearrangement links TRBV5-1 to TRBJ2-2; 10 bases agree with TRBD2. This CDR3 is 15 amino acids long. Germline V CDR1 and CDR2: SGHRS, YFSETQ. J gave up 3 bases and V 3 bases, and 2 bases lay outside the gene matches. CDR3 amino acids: CASSSGLADTGELFF. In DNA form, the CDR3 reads TGCGCCAGCAGCTCCGGACTAGCGGACACCGGGGAGCTGTTTTTT.

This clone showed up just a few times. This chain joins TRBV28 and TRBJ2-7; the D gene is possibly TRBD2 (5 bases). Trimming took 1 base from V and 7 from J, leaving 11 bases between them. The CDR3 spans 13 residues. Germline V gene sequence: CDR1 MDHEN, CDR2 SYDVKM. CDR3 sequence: CASSLFGGGEQYF. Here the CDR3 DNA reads TGTGCCAGCAGTTTATTCGGCGGAGGTGAGCAGTACTTC. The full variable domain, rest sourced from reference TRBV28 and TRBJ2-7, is DVKVTQSSRYLVKRTGEKVFLECVQDMDHENMFWYRQDPGLGLRLIYFSYDVKMKEKGDIPEGYSVSREKKERFSLILESASTNQTSMYLCASSLFGGGEQYFGPGTRLTVT.

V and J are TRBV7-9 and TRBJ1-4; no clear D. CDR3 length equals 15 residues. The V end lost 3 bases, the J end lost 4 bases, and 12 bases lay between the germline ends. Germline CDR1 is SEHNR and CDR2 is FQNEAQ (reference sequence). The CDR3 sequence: CASSFPGALNEKLFF. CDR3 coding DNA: TGTGCCAGCAGCTTCCCGGGAGCCCTTAATGAAAAACTGTTTTTT.

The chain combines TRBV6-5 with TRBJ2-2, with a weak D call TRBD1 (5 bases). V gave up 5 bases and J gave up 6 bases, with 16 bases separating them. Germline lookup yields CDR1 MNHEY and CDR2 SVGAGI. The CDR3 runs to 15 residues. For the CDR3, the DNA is TGTGCCAGCAGTCGAGAAAGGAGCAGGGCCGGGGAGCTGTTTTTT. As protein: CASSRERSRAGELFF.

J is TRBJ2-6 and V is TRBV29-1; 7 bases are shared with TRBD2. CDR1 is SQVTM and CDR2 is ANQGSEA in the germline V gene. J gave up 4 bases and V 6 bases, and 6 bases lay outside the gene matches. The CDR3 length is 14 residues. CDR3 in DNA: TGCAGCGTCGGATGGGAGGGAGGGGCCAACGTCCTGACTTTC. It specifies CSVGWEGGANVLTF.

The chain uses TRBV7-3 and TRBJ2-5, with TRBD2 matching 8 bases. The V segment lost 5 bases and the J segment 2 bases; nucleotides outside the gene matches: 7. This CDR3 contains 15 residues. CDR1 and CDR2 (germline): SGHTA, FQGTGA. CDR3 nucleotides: TGTGCCAGCAGCCGAACGGGGGGGCAGCAAGAGACCCAGTACTTC. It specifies CASSRTGGQQETQYF.

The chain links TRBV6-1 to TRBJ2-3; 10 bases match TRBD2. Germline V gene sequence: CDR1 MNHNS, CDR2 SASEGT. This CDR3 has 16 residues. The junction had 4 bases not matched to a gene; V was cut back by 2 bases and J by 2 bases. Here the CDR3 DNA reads TGTGCCAGCAGTGAATCTCTAGCGGGGGACACAGATACGCAGTATTTT. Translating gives CASSESLAGDTDTQYF.

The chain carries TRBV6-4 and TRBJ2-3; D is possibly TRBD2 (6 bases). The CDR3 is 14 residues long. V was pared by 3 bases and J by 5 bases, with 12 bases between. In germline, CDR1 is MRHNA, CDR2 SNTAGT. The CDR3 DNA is TGTGCCAGCAGTGATGGAGGGACCCGAGATACGCAGTATTTT. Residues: CASSDGGTRDTQYF.

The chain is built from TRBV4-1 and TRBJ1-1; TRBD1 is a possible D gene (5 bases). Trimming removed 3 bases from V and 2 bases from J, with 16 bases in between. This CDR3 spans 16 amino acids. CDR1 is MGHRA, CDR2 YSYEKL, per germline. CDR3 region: CASSHLLRGDNTEAFF. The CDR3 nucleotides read TGCGCCAGCAGCCACCTCCTACGGGGGGACAACACTGAAGCTTTCTTT.

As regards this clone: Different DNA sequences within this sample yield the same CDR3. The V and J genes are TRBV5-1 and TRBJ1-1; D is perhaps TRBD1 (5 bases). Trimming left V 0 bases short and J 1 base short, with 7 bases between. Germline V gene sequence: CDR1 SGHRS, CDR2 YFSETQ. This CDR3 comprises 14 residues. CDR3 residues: CASSLGGGNTEAFF. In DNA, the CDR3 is TGCGCCAGCAGCTTGGGCGGGGGGAACACTGAAGCTTTCTTT.

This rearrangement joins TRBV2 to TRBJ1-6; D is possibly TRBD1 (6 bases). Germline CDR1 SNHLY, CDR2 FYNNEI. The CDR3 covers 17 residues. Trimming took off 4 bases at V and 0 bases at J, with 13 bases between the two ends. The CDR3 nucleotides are TGTGCCAGCAGTGTCGGACAGTTGAGCTCCTATAATTCACCCCTCCACTTT. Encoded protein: CASSVGQLSSYNSPLHF.